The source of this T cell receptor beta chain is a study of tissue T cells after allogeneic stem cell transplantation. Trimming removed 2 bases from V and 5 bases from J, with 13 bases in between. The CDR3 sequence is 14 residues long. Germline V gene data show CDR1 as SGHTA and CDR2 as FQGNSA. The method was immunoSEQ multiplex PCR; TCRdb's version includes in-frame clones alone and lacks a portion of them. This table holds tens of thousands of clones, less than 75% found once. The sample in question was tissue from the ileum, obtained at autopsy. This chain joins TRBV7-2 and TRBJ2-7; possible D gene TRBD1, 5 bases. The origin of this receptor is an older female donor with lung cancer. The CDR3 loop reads CASSLSRRANEQYF. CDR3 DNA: TGTGCCAGCAGCTTATCTCGCAGGGCGAACGAGCAGTACTTC.